Listed here are 28 T cell receptor beta chains from one sample, sequenced in a study of T-cell reconstitution after alpha-beta-depleted transplantation in children. Preparation of the TCRbeta library was carried out with unique molecular identifiers. TCRdb re-analysed the PCR reads in MiXCR, keeping a single row per CDR3 protein. In the table there are about 540,000 distinct CDR3 sequences, approximately 20% of which are singletons. Sequencing used PBMCs from the stem cell graft donor, obtained from the stem cell graft. Receptors originate from a human donor who donated a stem cell graft to a child with acute lymphoblastic leukemia.

V is TRBV20-1 and J is TRBJ2-7, with 9 nucleotides matching TRBD2. The CDR3 sequence is 15 residues long. With V trimmed by 0 bases and J by 4 bases, 7 bases remained unmatched. Germline V CDR1 and CDR2: DFQATT, SNEGSKA (reference sequence). In DNA, the CDR3 is TGCAGTGCTAGAGATTTAGCGGGAGTTTTGTACGAGCAGTACTTC. As protein: CSARDLAGVLYEQYF.

The count of this clonotype is one. This chain joins TRBV5-1 and TRBJ2-1; 12 bases fit TRBD2. This CDR3 is 17 amino acids long. Germline V gene data show CDR1 as SGHRS and CDR2 as YFSETQ. V gave up 4 bases and J gave up 3 bases; unmatched junction bases: 8. The CDR3 sequence is CASSGRTSGKGYNEQFF. The CDR3 nucleotides read TGCGCCAGCAGCGGAAGGACTAGCGGGAAAGGCTACAATGAGCAGTTCTTC. The variable domain in full, with the rest retrieved from reference TRBV5-1 and TRBJ2-1, is KAGVTQTPRYLIKTRGQQVTLSCSPISGHRSVSWYQQTPGQGLQFLFEYFSETQRNKGNFPGRFSGRQFSNSRSEMNVSTLELGDSALYLCASSGRTSGKGYNEQFFGPGTRLTVL.

The chain links TRBV5-6 to TRBJ2-1, with D possibly being TRBD2 (5 bases). V lost 2 bases and J 0 bases, leaving 9 bases between the germline ends. This CDR3 has 15 amino acids. CDR1 and CDR2 (germline): SGHDT, YYEEEE. CDR3 nucleotide sequence: TGTGCCAGCAGCTTCCAAGCGGCCTCCTACAATGAGCAGTTCTTC. It specifies CASSFQAASYNEQFF.

This clonotype was seen more than once but under ten times. The CDR3 sequence is CASSLVVTGANSPLHF. CDR3 DNA sequence: TGTGCCAGCAGCTTAGTCGTTACAGGGGCTAATTCACCCCTCCACTTT. The rearrangement uses TRBV11-2 and TRBJ1-6; 7 positions match TRBD1. The germline CDR1 and CDR2 sequences are SGHAT and FQNNGV. The J segment lost 6 bases and the V segment lost 1 base, leaving 6 bases of the junction unmatched. CDR3 length: 16 residues.

The genes are TRBV20-1 and TRBJ2-5; TRBD2 aligns across 14 bases. The CDR3 extends over 17 amino acids. Unmatched junction bases numbered 10, after V lost 2 bases and J lost 5 bases. Germline loops: CDR1 DFQATT, CDR2 SNEGSKA (reference sequence). The CDR3 sequence is CSARWGTSGSLWETQYF. The CDR3, as DNA: TGCAGTGCTAGATGGGGGACTAGCGGGAGTCTCTGGGAGACCCAGTACTTC.

In its sample, this clonotype was seen a few times. V is TRBV11-1 and J is TRBJ2-1, with D tentatively TRBD1 or TRBD2 (5 bases each). V was cut by 5 bases and J by 1 base, with 18 bases left in between. The germline V gene has CDR1 SGHAT and CDR2 FQDESV (reference sequence). The CDR3 totals 17 residues. This CDR3 is CASSPRGPGPSYNEQFF. CDR3 DNA: TGTGCCAGCAGCCCCCGGGGCCCCGGCCCATCCTACAATGAGCAGTTCTTC.

This clonotype was detected a few times. This chain joins TRBV12-3 or TRBV12-4 and TRBJ2-1, with 8 bases identical to TRBD1. The CDR3 length is 15 residues. Trimming took 3 bases from V and 2 from J; bases not matched to a gene: 3. CDR3 nucleotides: TGTGCCAGCAGTTTTGGGACAGGCCCCTACAATGAGCAGTTCTTC. As protein: CASSFGTGPYNEQFF.

There are a few counts of this clonotype. The chain carries TRBV28 and TRBJ2-1; D might be TRBD1 (5 bases). The CDR3 extends over 12 amino acids. Germline assignment: CDR1 MDHEN and CDR2 SYDVKM. V was clipped by 3 bases and J by 12 bases, with 12 bases between them. CDR3 nucleotide sequence: TGTGCCAGCAGTTTTTTTCGCCAGGGGCAGTTCTTC. Protein: CASSFFRQGQFF.

This clonotype was detected only a few times. Here the CDR3 reads CASSVGQVIYGYTF. The CDR3 DNA follows: TGCGCCAGCAGCGTTGGTCAGGTTATTTATGGCTACACCTTC. V gene TRBV4-1 combines with J gene TRBJ1-2; D is ambiguous. Between the trimmed V and J ends, which lost 5 bases and 5 bases, there was a span of 15 bases. Germline CDR1 is MGHRA and CDR2 is YSYEKL. The CDR3 is 14 residues long.

This clonotype has only a few counts. The genes are TRBV7-9 and TRBJ2-5, with D possibly TRBD2 on 6 matching bases. The V gene's germline CDR1 is SEHNR and CDR2 FQNEAQ (reference sequence). The V gene lost 5 bases and the J gene lost 0 bases, with 10 bases spanning the gap. This CDR3 is 14 amino acids long. CDR3 bases: TGTGCCAGCAGCCCCCGGACTAACCAAGAGACCCAGTACTTC. Amino acids: CASSPRTNQETQYF.

Only a few counts were recorded for this clonotype. The chain carries TRBV30 and TRBJ2-1, with TRBD2 identical over 7 bases. The CDR3 runs 13 residues. The junction had 1 base not matched to a gene; V was cut back by 4 bases and J by 1 base. Per germline, CDR1 GTSNPN and CDR2 SVGIG (reference sequence). The CDR3 loop is CAWTSGSYNEQFF. Written as DNA, the CDR3 is TGTGCCTGGACTAGCGGATCCTACAATGAGCAGTTCTTC.

For this clonotype: The germline gene is not matched at one end of the junction; a read error may be the cause. V usage is TRBV4-1 and J usage is TRBJ2-6; the match to TRBD1 covers 9 bases. Per germline, CDR1 MGHRA and CDR2 YSYEKL. The CDR3 totals 19 residues. In DNA, the CDR3 is TGCGCCAGCAGCCAAGTTGACAGGGGGATGGCCTCTGGGGCCAACGGCCTGACTTTC. Translated: CASSQVDRGMASGANGLTF.

This clonotype was detected a few times. Because the CDR3's place on the DNA is in doubt, the DNA is left out and the CDR3 is given as listed by TCRdb. The genes are TRBV20-1 and TRBJ2-1; TRBD1 is taken as the D call from the table, unchecked against the DNA. The CDR3 spans 14 amino acids, including both terminal residues. CDR1 DFQATT and CDR2 SNEGSKA come from the germline V gene (reference sequence). The CDR3 reads CSAYFGAGSYEQFF.

The rearrangement links TRBV28 to TRBJ1-2, with TRBD1 as a possible D gene (5 bases). The germline V gene has CDR1 MDHEN and CDR2 SYDVKM. The CDR3 contains 14 residues. V gave up 6 bases and J gave up 4 bases, with 15 bases separating them. The chain's CDR3 is CASSGSWGSYGYTF. The CDR3 DNA reads as TGTGCCAGCAGCGGCTCTTGGGGGTCCTATGGCTACACCTTC.

The CDR3 DNA follows: TGTGCCAGCAGTTTAGCTGGTAGTCCTGGGAGCTATGGCTACACCTTC. Translating gives CASSLAGSPGSYGYTF. The genes are TRBV12-3 or TRBV12-4 and TRBJ1-2; D not certain. CDR3 size: 16 residues. V was shortened by 0 bases and J by 4 bases, with 15 bases between the two germline ends.

The chain combines TRBV7-8 with TRBJ2-3, with TRBD2 identical over 9 bases. Germline CDR1 reads SGHVS; CDR2 reads FQNEAQ. This CDR3 contains 15 residues. The V gene end was trimmed by 3 bases and the J gene end by 6 bases; junction bases not matched to a gene: 7. For the CDR3, the DNA is TGTGCCAGCAGCTTGTTAGCGGGAGTAGAGGATACGCAGTATTTT. This gives the protein CASSLLAGVEDTQYF.

The chain uses TRBV5-6 and TRBJ2-7; D not resolved. Germline V gives CDR1 SGHDT, CDR2 YYEEEE. The V end lost 4 bases, the J end lost 4 bases, and 12 bases lay between the germline ends. CDR3 length: 13 amino acids. The CDR3 region is CASSPTRMYEQYF. DNA for the CDR3: TGTGCCAGCAGCCCGACAAGAATGTACGAGCAGTACTTC.

In its sample, this clonotype was seen a few times. The chain links TRBV7-3 to TRBJ2-2; no definite D call. The V end lost 1 base, the J end lost 6 bases, and 18 bases lay between the germline ends. Looked up from germline, CDR1 is SGHTA and CDR2 is FQGTGA. The CDR3 totals 17 residues. The CDR3 DNA reads as TGTGCCAGCAGCTTAAGCGCAGTAAACAGCAAGGCCGGGGAGCTGTTTTTT. Protein product: CASSLSAVNSKAGELFF.

This clonotype has only a few counts. The chain couples TRBV6-1 to TRBJ2-7; TRBD1 matches 7 bases. The CDR3 totals 13 residues. From germline, CDR1 is MNHNS and CDR2 SASEGT. V lost 10 bases to trimming and J lost 0 bases; unmatched junction nucleotides: 6. DNA of the CDR3: TGTGCCACCCTAGACAGGGACTCCTACGAGCAGTACTTC. Its translation: CATLDRDSYEQYF.

The gene calls are TRBV3-1 and TRBJ2-7; 8 nucleotides line up with TRBD2. This CDR3 region has 14 residues. The junction had 11 bases not matched to a gene; V was cut back by 4 bases and J by 9 bases. From germline, CDR1 is LGHDT and CDR2 YNNKEL (reference sequence). CDR3 in DNA: TGTGCCAGCAGCCCTAGTCCGGGGGGGAATGCGCAGTACTTC. Translating gives CASSPSPGGNAQYF.

This clonotype was counted at least ten times. The chain joins TRBV20-1 to TRBJ1-1; 8 positions match TRBD1. This CDR3 contains 16 residues. The germline CDR1 and CDR2 sequences are DFQATT and SNEGSKA (reference sequence). The V segment lost 2 bases and the J segment 4 bases; nucleotides outside the gene matches: 12. CDR3 bases: TGCAGTGCTAGATCCGTAGGGACAGGATTCATCACTGAAGCTTTCTTT. Translating gives CSARSVGTGFITEAFF.

This chain connects TRBV5-1 to TRBJ2-5; unclear D gene. V shed 2 bases and J shed 4 bases, with 12 bases lying between them. CDR1 and CDR2 (germline): SGHRS, YFSETQ. This CDR3 is 14 amino acids long. CDR3 bases: TGCGCCAGCAGCTTCGGGTCGCTGGGAGAGACCCAGTACTTC. Translating it yields CASSFGSLGETQYF.

This clonotype came up a few times. The CDR3 sequence: CASSLGGQGKNEQYF. The CDR3 DNA reads TGTGCCAGCAGTTTAGGGGGACAGGGTAAGAACGAGCAGTACTTC. The chain links TRBV27 to TRBJ2-7, with 9 bases aligning to TRBD1. The ends lost 2 bases at V and 5 bases at J; junction bases unmatched: 7. This CDR3 is 15 amino acids long. Germline V gene data show CDR1 as MNHEY and CDR2 as SMNVEV (reference sequence).

This chain uses TRBV6-5 with TRBJ1-6; no firm D call. The CDR3 has 14 amino acids. The germline V and J ends were trimmed by 2 bases and 13 bases, with 15 bases remaining between them. In germline, CDR1 is MNHEY, CDR2 SVGAGI. DNA of the CDR3: TGTGCCAGCAGTTACGAAAGGGTCGGGTCGCCCCTCCACTTT. Protein: CASSYERVGSPLHF.

The chain recombines TRBV12-3 or TRBV12-4 with TRBJ2-5; D might be TRBD2 (5 bases). Trimming removed 8 bases from V and 4 bases from J, with 17 bases in between. The CDR3 loop spans 14 amino acids. In nucleotides, the CDR3 is TGTGCCAGCGGCTTAAGGCCCGGAGGAGAGACCCAGTACTTC. It is translated as CASGLRPGGETQYF.

Here the CDR3 DNA reads TGTGCCACCAGCAGAGTGGGTCTAGGGACAGGGGTCGAGGATGAGCAGTTCTTC. Protein sequence: CATSRVGLGTGVEDEQFF. The chain employs TRBV15 and TRBJ2-1, with 10 bases that match TRBD1. The CDR3 is 18 amino acids. V trimming: 1 base; J trimming: 8 bases; junction bases outside the gene matches: 14. CDR1 and CDR2 (germline): LNHNV, YYDKDF (reference sequence). The full variable domain, in which reference TRBV15 and TRBJ2-1 provide the parts outside the CDR3, is DAMVIQNPRYQVTQFGKPVTLSCSQTLNHNVMYWYQQKSSQAPKLLFHYYDKDFNNEADTPDNFQSRRPNTSFCFLDIRSPGLGDTAMYLCATSRVGLGTGVEDEQFFGPGTRLTVL.

The chain couples TRBV4-1 to TRBJ1-6; the match to TRBD1 covers 10 bases. The CDR3 is 15 residues long. Unmatched junction bases numbered 3, after V lost 3 bases and J lost 7 bases. Germline CDR1 and CDR2: MGHRA and YSYEKL. The CDR3 sequence: CASSHWDRGNSPLHF. The CDR3, as DNA: TGCGCCAGCAGCCACTGGGACAGGGGAAATTCACCCCTCCACTTT.

This clonotype was recorded at least ten times. V usage is TRBV7-3 and J usage is TRBJ2-5; weak D call: TRBD2 (7 bases). Germline CDR1 and CDR2: SGHTA and FQGTGA. Deletions cut 2 bases from V and 5 bases from J, with 15 bases between. CDR3 length: 15 residues. The CDR3 loop reads CASSLRGAVVETQYF. CDR3 DNA: TGTGCCAGCAGCTTACGGGGGGCTGTCGTGGAGACCCAGTACTTC.